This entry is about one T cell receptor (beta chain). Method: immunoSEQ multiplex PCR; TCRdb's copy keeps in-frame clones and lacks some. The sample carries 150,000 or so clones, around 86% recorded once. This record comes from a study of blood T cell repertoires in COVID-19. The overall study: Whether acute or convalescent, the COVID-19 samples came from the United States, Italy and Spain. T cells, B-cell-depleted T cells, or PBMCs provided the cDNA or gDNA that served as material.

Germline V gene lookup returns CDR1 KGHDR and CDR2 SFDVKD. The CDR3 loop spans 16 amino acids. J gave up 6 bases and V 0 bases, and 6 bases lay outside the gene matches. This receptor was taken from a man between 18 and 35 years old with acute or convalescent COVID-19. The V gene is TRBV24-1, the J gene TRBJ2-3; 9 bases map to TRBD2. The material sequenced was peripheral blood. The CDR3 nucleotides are TGTGCCACCAGTGATTTGGGTACTAGCGGGCACGATACGCAGTATTTT. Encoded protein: CATSDLGTSGHDTQYF.